The text below deals with one TCR beta chain. Antigen unknown. The entry originates in a study of cytomegalovirus exposure and HLA in healthy donors. The CDR3 spans 13 residues. V lost 5 bases, J lost 3 bases, and 6 bases lay in between. Germline V gene data show CDR1 as SGHDT and CDR2 as YYEEEE. General study points: Most TCR beta V segments were productive about 90% or about 30% of the time in an earlier analysis. Later findings reportedly placed an Asian-associated ancestry cluster below the roughly 730-donor mean for N-insertions.

The study ran its PCR with 60 Vbeta and 13 Jbeta primers. Using immunoSEQ multiplex PCR, the repertoire was profiled, and TCRdb retains in-frame clones only, with some absent. The table lists about 160,000 clones, over 70% of them singletons. The chain links TRBV5-6 to TRBJ1-6; D is unclear. The clonotype was recovered from a woman under 30 in good health and CMV-seronegative. Material: PBMCs. This chain's CDR3 is CASREYYNSPLHF. CDR3 DNA sequence: TGTGCCAGCAGAGAGTACTATAATTCACCCCTCCACTTT.